The clone carrying this TCR beta chain appeared once. This sample was taken from a study of control samples from healthy donors and cancer patients. Clones were read by immunoSEQ multiplex PCR, and TCRdb kept only the in-frame ones, dropping some. The sample lists about 48,000 clones, about 93% occurring once. Specimen: PBMCs. The TCR comes from a woman in her forties or fifties with head and neck cancer.

The CDR3 reads CASTVSGPYEQYF. In nucleotides, the CDR3 is TGTGCCAGCACAGTTAGCGGGCCCTACGAGCAGTACTTC. V and J are TRBV6-6 and TRBJ2-7; 7 bases align to TRBD2. The germline gives CDR1 MNHNY, CDR2 SVGAGI (reference sequence). This CDR3 region has 13 residues. J gave up 2 bases and V 7 bases, and 5 bases lay outside the gene matches.